Following are 23 T cell receptor beta chains from one sample sequenced in a study of immune characterization of retroperitoneal liposarcoma. In TCRdb, the PCR reads were re-called with MiXCR into one record per CDR3 protein. The table includes around 11,000 distinct CDR3 sequences, around 28% detected once. Sequences were obtained from tumor tissue. All receptors come from a male donor with retroperitoneal liposarcoma.

The DNA for the CDR3 is TGTGCCAGCTCCCAAGGGGGGGTTTCCTACAATGAGCAGTACTTC. Translated, it gives CASSQGGVSYNEQYF. The chain carries TRBV6-1 and TRBJ2-4, with TRBD2 as a possible D gene (7 bases). CDR3 length equals 15 residues. Trimming took off 8 bases at V and 13 bases at J, with 27 bases between the two ends. Germline CDR1 reads MNHNS; CDR2 reads SASEGT.

This clonotype was counted many times. The chain links TRBV12-3 or TRBV12-4 to TRBJ2-1; 9 bases are a match to TRBD2. This CDR3 has 17 residues. V trimming: 6 bases; J trimming: 4 bases; junction bases outside the gene matches: 13. The CDR3 is CASSLSGWTSVYNEQFF. CDR3 DNA sequence: TGTGCCAGCAGCCTTAGTGGCTGGACTAGCGTATACAATGAGCAGTTCTTC.

This clonotype has a count of ten or more. J is TRBJ1-1 and V is TRBV7-3; D call uncertain. V was cut by 2 bases and J by 5 bases, with 15 bases left in between. Germline lookup yields CDR1 SGHTA and CDR2 FQGTGA. The CDR3 covers 15 residues. The CDR3 spells CASSLDDVAGTEAFF. The CDR3 DNA reads as TGTGCCAGCAGCTTAGATGATGTTGCGGGGACTGAAGCTTTCTTT.

The chain links TRBV27 to TRBJ1-1; 10 bases map to TRBD1. CDR1 MNHEY and CDR2 SMNVEV come from the germline V gene (reference sequence). The CDR3 loop spans 15 amino acids. J was trimmed by 1 base and V by 6 bases; bases with no gene match: 5. The CDR3 is CASSNRDRGNTEAFF. The CDR3 DNA sequence: TGTGCCAGCAGCAACCGGGACAGGGGGAACACTGAAGCTTTCTTT.

This clonotype was found many times. The chain joins TRBV11-2 to TRBJ2-5; 11 nucleotides line up with TRBD2. The end of the DNA is better explained by TRBJ2-7, so the J call may be wrong. Germline loops: CDR1 SGHAT, CDR2 FQNNGV. This CDR3 contains 16 residues. The CDR3 region has the DNA TGTGCCAGCAGCCCTAAGAGTAGCGGGAGGGCCCGCGAGCAGTACTTC. Translated: CASSPKSSGRAREQYF.

This clonotype was seen repeatedly, ten times or more. The CDR3 DNA is TGTGCCAGCAGTTTCTTACAGGCGAACACTGAAGCTTTCTTT. It translates to CASSFLQANTEAFF. V usage is TRBV27 and J usage is TRBJ1-1; a weak D match, TRBD1 (5 bases). CDR1 is MNHEY and CDR2 is SMNVEV in the germline V gene (reference sequence). The CDR3 runs 14 residues. The V and J ends lost 3 bases and 1 base respectively, with 9 bases between them.

This clonotype was counted only a few times. The CDR3: CASSFGPQGKVETQYF. The CDR3 region has the DNA TGTGCCAGCAGTTTTGGTCCCCAGGGGAAAGTGGAGACCCAGTACTTC. The gene calls are TRBV27 and TRBJ2-5, with D perhaps matching TRBD1 (6 bases). The CDR3 is 16 residues long. V was cut by 3 bases and J by 5 bases, with 19 bases left in between. Germline V CDR1 and CDR2: MNHEY, SMNVEV (reference sequence).

This clonotype was picked up a small number of times. One end of the junction varies from germline; a read error may be responsible. The chain is built from TRBV5-3 and TRBJ2-4; 9 bases match TRBD1. TRBV5-3 is known as an ORF, though its function is uncertain. The CDR3 extends over 14 amino acids. For the CDR3, the DNA is TGTGCCAGCAGCTTGTCGGACAGGGGAAATGAGCAGTACTTC. Encoded protein: CASSLSDRGNEQYF.

In this sample, this clonotype is medium-sized. This chain links TRBV7-6 with TRBJ2-5, with 7 bases lining up with TRBD2. Losses at the gene ends were 1 base for V and 11 bases for J; bases not matched to a gene: 10. The CDR3 extends over 14 amino acids. Germline V lookup: CDR1 SGHVS, CDR2 FNYEAQ. The CDR3 protein is CASSLEGGSREQYF. DNA of the CDR3: TGTGCCAGCAGCTTAGAGGGCGGGAGCCGGGAGCAGTACTTC.

By its share, this clonotype is medium-sized. The V call is TRBV7-8, the J call TRBJ2-5; the D gene could be TRBD1 or TRBD2 (5 bases each). TRBJ2-7 matches the DNA end more closely, so the J call is doubtful. Germline loops: CDR1 SGHVS, CDR2 FQNEAQ. The CDR3 consists of 12 residues. The CDR3 nucleotides are TGTGCCAGCAGCTTAGTGAGGGGCGAGCAGTACTTC. Its protein product is CASSLVRGEQYF.

The genes are TRBV6-1 and TRBJ2-3, with 9 bases identical to TRBD2. V lost 6 bases and J lost 1; bases outside the gene matches: 5. Looked up from germline, CDR1 is MNHNS and CDR2 is SASEGT. The CDR3 has 15 residues. CDR3 region: CASSPQRGGTDTQYF. In DNA form, the CDR3 reads TGTGCCAGCAGCCCCCAGCGGGGGGGCACAGATACGCAGTATTTT.

This clonotype has a count of ten or more. The rearrangement links TRBV5-5 to TRBJ2-1; 13 nucleotides align to TRBD2. Germline V CDR1 and CDR2: SGHKS, YYEKEE (reference sequence). CDR3 length: 16 amino acids. V was pared by 4 bases and J by 2 bases, with 3 bases of the junction left unmatched. The CDR3 loop is CASSPGLAGAYNEQFF. The CDR3 DNA is TGTGCCAGCAGCCCCGGACTAGCGGGGGCCTACAATGAGCAGTTCTTC.

V gene TRBV6-6 combines with J gene TRBJ2-1, with 15 bases identical to TRBD2. V was pared by 2 bases and J by 13 bases, with 12 bases of the junction left unmatched. The CDR3 spans 17 residues. The V gene's germline CDR1 is MNHNY and CDR2 SVGAGI (reference sequence). The CDR3 protein is CASSYLGLAGGKETQFF. The CDR3 bases are TGTGCCAGCAGTTACCTTGGACTAGCGGGGGGGAAAGAGACCCAGTTCTTC.

This clonotype is judged medium-sized. This chain links TRBV7-2 with TRBJ2-1, with 9 bases matching TRBD2. The J call may be wrong; the DNA end is better matched by TRBJ2-7. The CDR3 contains 15 residues. Germline V lookup: CDR1 SGHTA, CDR2 FQGNSA. CDR3 protein: CASSLGSGRTNEQYF. CDR3 coding DNA: TGTGCCAGCAGCTTAGGTAGCGGGAGAACGAATGAGCAGTACTTC.

The chain links TRBV7-2 to TRBJ2-2; 8 nucleotides match TRBD2. Unmatched junction bases numbered 4, after V lost 2 bases and J lost 5 bases. The CDR3 contains 15 residues. CDR1 is SGHTA, CDR2 FQGNSA, per germline. This CDR3 reads CASSLWASGTGELFF. The CDR3 DNA follows: TGTGCCAGCAGCTTATGGGCTAGCGGGACCGGGGAGCTGTTTTTT.

This clonotype was seen only a few times. The V gene is TRBV6-6, the J gene TRBJ2-2; perhaps TRBD2 as D (5 bases). Germline V lookup: CDR1 MNHNY, CDR2 SVGAGI (reference sequence). The CDR3 is made up of 14 amino acids. V was pared by 2 bases and J by 5 bases, with 9 bases between. The CDR3 loop is CASSYLGETGELFF. The CDR3 DNA is TGTGCCAGCAGTTACCTGGGAGAGACCGGGGAGCTGTTTTTT.

This clonotype is medium-sized (0.01 to 0.1%) within its sample. This chain links TRBV7-8 with TRBJ2-4; possibly TRBD2 for D (6 bases). Per germline, CDR1 SGHVS and CDR2 FQNEAQ. The CDR3 has 11 residues. V was trimmed by 7 bases and J by 13 bases, leaving 14 bases between them. In DNA, the CDR3 is TGTGCCAGCACCGGAGGGAATGAGCAGTACTTC. This sequence encodes CASTGGNEQYF.

This clonotype was observed a few times. The chain uses TRBV12-3 or TRBV12-4 and TRBJ2-1; 9 bases line up with TRBD2. The CDR3 has 15 residues. V gave up 1 base and J gave up 7 bases; unmatched junction bases: 5. CDR3 bases: TGTGCCAGCAGTTTAGTCGCGGGAGGGCTGAATGAGCAGTTCTTC. As protein: CASSLVAGGLNEQFF.

This clonotype was picked up a small number of times. The chain joins TRBV6-4 to TRBJ2-3; TRBD2 agrees at 7 bases. Germline V gene sequence: CDR1 MRHNA, CDR2 SNTAGT. The length of the CDR3 is 17 residues. V trimming: 0 bases; J trimming: 5 bases; junction bases outside the gene matches: 11. CDR3: CASSDSRNDCGGDTQYF. The CDR3 DNA sequence: TGTGCCAGCAGTGACTCGCGAAATGATTGCGGGGGAGATACGCAGTATTTT.

This clonotype is categorized as medium-sized. The chain employs TRBV7-6 and TRBJ2-1; D possibly uses TRBD1 or TRBD2 (6 bases each). Looked up from germline, CDR1 is SGHVS and CDR2 is FNYEAQ. The CDR3 is 14 residues long. The V end lost 7 bases, the J end lost 9 bases, and 19 bases lay between the germline ends. The chain's CDR3 is CASKLSIQGGEQFF. The CDR3 region has the DNA TGTGCCAGCAAACTTTCGATACAGGGAGGTGAGCAGTTCTTC.

V and J are TRBV7-2 and TRBJ2-5; tentatively, D is TRBD1 (6 bases). This CDR3 spans 16 amino acids. The V and J ends lost 5 bases and 5 bases respectively, with 21 bases between them. Germline assignment: CDR1 SGHTA and CDR2 FQGNSA. This CDR3 reads CASSAPFVAGDETQYF. The CDR3 coding sequence is TGTGCCAGCAGCGCTCCTTTCGTGGCAGGGGACGAGACCCAGTACTTC.

This rearrangement joins TRBV7-4 to TRBJ2-1; 10 nucleotides agree with TRBD1. The V gene end was trimmed by 6 bases and the J gene end by 5 bases; junction bases not matched to a gene: 7. The CDR3 loop spans 15 amino acids. Germline CDR1 and CDR2: SGHVT and SQSDAQ. The CDR3 nucleotides read TGTGCCAGCAGACGAAGCGGGACAGGGGACAATGAGCAGTTCTTC. It codes for CASRRSGTGDNEQFF.

This chain connects TRBV6-1 to TRBJ2-7; no firm D call. V dropped 6 bases and J dropped 13 bases, with 22 bases sitting between them. Germline assignment: CDR1 MNHNS and CDR2 SASEGT. There are 13 residues in the CDR3. CDR3 residues: CASSPVNTPGQYF. The CDR3 bases are TGTGCCAGCAGCCCGGTCAACACTCCGGGCCAATACTTC.